Listed below are T cell receptor beta chains from one sample, sequenced in a study of blood T cell repertoires in COVID-19. The table came from immunoSEQ multiplex PCR; TCRdb's copy has only in-frame clones and leaves some out. Of around 130,000 clones in the sample, approximately 82% were seen once. Sample: peripheral blood. The receptors come from a middle-aged man with active or convalescent COVID-19. Each CDR3 is given with its conserved first and last residue. The D gene is left open where the match is weak. Some rows have no size entry. The others give once, few or many, or a class for an expanded clone.

j_call v_call d_call clone_size cdr3_length cdr3_aa cdr3_nt
TRBJ1-4 TRBV9 TRBD1 NA 18 CASSPRTGWGTTNEKLFF TGTGCCAGCAGCCCACGGACAGGTTGGGGCACAACTAATGAAAAACTGTTTTTT
TRBJ1-1 TRBV11-3 TRBD1 few 15 CASSPGQGTATEAFF TGTGCCAGCAGCCCCGGACAGGGGACGGCCACTGAAGCTTTCTTT
TRBJ2-7 TRBV5-4 TRBD1 NA 15 CASSLDDRGNNEQYF TGTGCCAGCAGCTTAGACGACAGGGGGAACAACGAGCAGTACTTC
TRBJ1-6 TRBV27 NA few 17 CASRLQTGTTVPSPLHF TGTGCCAGCAGGTTGCAGACCGGGACAACCGTCCCCTCACCCCTCCACTTT
TRBJ2-7 TRBV6-1 NA NA 16 CASSEMGIGTYYEQYF TGTGCCAGCAGTGAAATGGGGATCGGGACATACTACGAGCAGTACTTC
TRBJ1-2 TRBV7-2 TRBD1 few 15 CASSLSTGVGYGYTF TGTGCCAGCAGCTTAAGTACAGGGGTCGGCTATGGCTACACCTTC
TRBJ2-7 TRBV19 NA NA 14 CASSLPGHIYEQYF TGTGCCAGTAGTCTCCCGGGACACATCTACGAGCAGTACTTC
TRBJ2-7 TRBV5-1 NA NA 14 CASSEQGIPYEQYF TGCGCCAGCAGCGAACAGGGAATCCCCTACGAGCAGTACTTC
TRBJ2-7 TRBV5-1 TRBD1 NA 17 CASSSFVAGGFSYEQYF TGCGCCAGCAGCTCGTTTGTGGCAGGGGGATTCTCCTACGAGCAGTACTTC
TRBJ2-2 TRBV7-3 NA NA 15 CASSLWGPNTGELFF TGTGCCAGCAGCTTGTGGGGCCCGAACACCGGGGAGCTGTTTTTT
TRBJ2-5 TRBV7-2 TRBD2 NA 16 CASSSGLVSNGETQYF TGTGCCAGCAGCTCCGGACTAGTTTCAAACGGAGAGACCCAGTACTTC
TRBJ2-1 TRBV9 NA few 15 CASSPTLLAGDEQFF TGTGCCAGCAGCCCTACTCTACTAGCTGGGGATGAGCAGTTCTTC
TRBJ1-2 TRBV5-1 TRBD1 NA 16 CASSYSSGQGGSGYTF TGCGCCAGCAGTTATAGCTCGGGACAGGGAGGATCCGGCTACACCTTC
TRBJ1-6 TRBV9 NA NA 15 CASSVARGGNSPLHF TGTGCCAGCAGCGTAGCCAGGGGCGGGAATTCACCCCTCCACTTT
TRBJ1-5 TRBV27 NA NA 16 CASSAGDTHSNQPQHF TGTGCCAGCAGTGCAGGTGACACCCATAGCAATCAGCCCCAGCATTTT
TRBJ2-7 TRBV2 NA NA 13 CASQARQAYEQYF TGTGCCAGCCAAGCTCGTCAGGCCTACGAGCAGTACTTC
TRBJ1-4 TRBV5-5 NA NA 13 CASSLGLYEKLFF TGTGCCAGCAGCTTGGGGCTCTATGAAAAACTGTTTTTT
TRBJ2-1 TRBV9 NA NA 15 CASSVDTGRDNEQFF TGTGCCAGCAGCGTAGATACAGGGCGTGACAATGAGCAGTTCTTC
TRBJ1-4 TRBV11-2 NA NA 15 CASSLVGGTNEKLFF TGTGCCAGCAGCTTAGTCGGGGGAACTAATGAAAAACTGTTTTTT
TRBJ2-5 TRBV18 NA NA 16 CASSPGDLAFQETQYF TGTGCCAGCTCACCAGGGGATCTAGCGTTCCAAGAGACCCAGTACTTC
TRBJ1-3 TRBV5-5 NA NA 16 CASSSVPGLSGNTIYF TGTGCCAGCAGTTCCGTTCCAGGGCTCAGTGGAAACACCATATATTTT
TRBJ2-5 TRBV3-1/TRBV3-2 TRBD2 NA 17 CASSQTIGGGGQETQYF TGTGCCAGCAGCCAAACAATTGGGGGCGGGGGGCAAGAGACCCAGTACTTC
TRBJ2-5 TRBV2 TRBD1 NA 14 CASSRGQSKETQYF TGTGCCAGCAGCCGGGGACAGTCTAAAGAGACCCAGTACTTC
TRBJ2-2 TRBV7-2 TRBD1 NA 14 CASSWTGATGELFF TGTGCCAGCAGCTGGACAGGGGCGACCGGGGAGCTGTTTTTT
TRBJ1-1 TRBV5-1 NA NA 15 CASSLSARADTEAFF TGCGCCAGCAGCTTGTCCGCGAGGGCAGACACTGAAGCTTTCTTT
TRBJ2-2 TRBV12-5 NA NA 12 CASGLTYGELFF TGTGCTAGTGGTTTGACTTACGGGGAGCTGTTTTTT
TRBJ2-7 TRBV7-2 TRBD1 NA 14 CASSPRQGPYEQYF TGTGCCAGCAGCCCGAGACAGGGACCCTACGAGCAGTACTTC
TRBJ2-7 TRBV5-4 TRBD1 once 15 CASSWDPGTAYEQYF TGTGCCAGCAGCTGGGATCCCGGGACAGCCTACGAGCAGTACTTC
TRBJ1-1 TRBV3-1/TRBV3-2 NA NA 13 CASSQIQNTEAFF TGTGCCAGCAGCCAAATTCAGAACACTGAAGCTTTCTTT
TRBJ2-3 TRBV18 TRBD2 NA 15 CASSPQSGGSDTQYF TGTGCCAGCTCACCCCAGAGCGGGGGATCAGATACGCAGTATTTT
TRBJ1-6 TRBV3-1/TRBV3-2 TRBD1 NA 16 CASSQKDRGYNSPLHF TGTGCCAGCAGCCAAAAGGACAGGGGATATAATTCACCCCTCCACTTT
TRBJ1-5 TRBV6-6 NA NA 15 CASTTGTGSNQPQHF TGTGCCAGCACCACCGGCACGGGGAGCAATCAGCCCCAGCATTTT
TRBJ2-1 TRBV27 TRBD2 NA 16 CASSLFSSGGVYEQFF TGTGCCAGCAGTTTATTTTCTAGCGGGGGGGTGTATGAGCAGTTCTTC
TRBJ1-1 TRBV19 NA NA 15 CASSLHRDTNTEAFF TGTGCCAGTAGTCTGCACAGGGATACGAACACTGAAGCTTTCTTT
TRBJ1-6 TRBV6-5 TRBD1 once 14 CASSWTGGNSPLHF TGTGCCAGCAGTTGGACAGGTGGGAACTCACCCCTCCACTTT
TRBJ2-5 TRBV5-4 TRBD1 NA 17 CASSSPGQGTRQETQYF TGTGCCAGCAGCTCACCGGGACAGGGAACCCGCCAAGAGACCCAGTACTTC
TRBJ2-7 TRBV5-5 NA NA 15 CASSLDSQAPYEQYF TGTGCCAGCAGCTTGGATTCGCAGGCTCCCTACGAGCAGTACTTC
TRBJ1-2 TRBV6-5 NA NA 14 CASRFGGGPYGYTF TGTGCCAGCAGATTTGGGGGGGGCCCCTATGGCTACACCTTC
TRBJ2-7 TRBV5-4 NA NA 15 CASSLEALVIGEQYF TGTGCCAGCAGCTTGGAGGCACTAGTTATCGGCGAGCAGTACTTC
TRBJ2-2 TRBV5-1 NA once 15 CASSLGGQSSGELFF TGCGCCAGCAGCTTGGGTGGCCAAAGTTCCGGGGAGCTGTTTTTT
TRBJ1-4 TRBV11-1 NA once 13 CASSFGGNEKLFF TGTGCCAGCAGCTTCGGCGGAAATGAAAAACTGTTTTTT
TRBJ2-7 TRBV10-1 NA few 11 CASIVQDEQYF TGCGCCAGCATAGTTCAAGACGAGCAGTACTTC
TRBJ2-3 TRBV7-9 TRBD2 few 15 CASSEGAGFTDTQYF TGTGCCAGCAGCGAGGGAGCGGGGTTCACAGATACGCAGTATTTT
TRBJ2-2 TRBV29-1 TRBD2 few 14 CSVASGANTGELFF TGCAGCGTCGCTAGCGGGGCGAACACCGGGGAGCTGTTTTTT
TRBJ2-5 TRBV7-2 NA NA 15 CASSLSRTIEETQYF TGTGCCAGCAGCCTAAGTCGGACTATCGAAGAGACCCAGTACTTC
TRBJ2-5 TRBV12-3/TRBV12-4 NA NA 10 CASSLETQYF TGTGCCAGCAGTCTGGAGACCCAGTACTTC
TRBJ1-1 TRBV16 NA NA 16 CASSAIVGGLETEAFF TGTGCCAGCAGCGCAATCGTGGGGGGGCTGGAGACTGAAGCTTTCTTT
TRBJ1-4 TRBV7-2 NA few 14 CASSLLGEGEKLFF TGTGCCAGCAGCCTCCTTGGGGAGGGTGAAAAACTGTTTTTT
TRBJ1-1 TRBV18 TRBD1 NA 18 CASSPAGTGGYWNTEAFF TGTGCCAGCTCACCCGCCGGGACAGGGGGATACTGGAACACTGAAGCTTTCTTT
TRBJ1-5 TRBV19 TRBD1 NA 16 CASSARTGQGTQPQHF TGTGCCAGTAGTGCCAGAACGGGACAGGGCACTCAGCCCCAGCATTTT
TRBJ1-1 TRBV9 NA NA 14 CASSVTSMNTEAFF TGTGCCAGCAGCGTAACGAGTATGAACACTGAAGCTTTCTTT
TRBJ1-2 TRBV7-3 NA NA 13 CASSPGSAYGYTF TGTGCCAGCAGCCCAGGGTCGGCCTATGGCTACACCTTC
TRBJ2-7 TRBV27 NA NA 13 CASSLSRGYEQYF TGTGCCAGCAGTTTGAGTCGGGGATACGAGCAGTACTTC